These 28 T cell receptor beta chains originate from one sample sequenced in a study of cytomegalovirus exposure and HLA in healthy donors. With 60 Vbeta and 13 Jbeta primers, the PCR was carried out. The assay was immunoSEQ multiplex PCR, and TCRdb's table has in-frame clones only and misses some. The data show around 200,000 clones, with roughly four fifths seen just once and about 2% held by the top ten. Sequenced input: PBMCs. The source is a woman in her 30s in good health and CMV-seropositive.

This clone has a single count. The CDR3 protein is CASSLAPNQPQHF. CDR3 sequence (DNA): TGTGCCAGCAGCTTGGCCCCAAATCAGCCCCAGCATTTT. The chain carries TRBV5-4 and TRBJ1-5; D call uncertain. V gave up 0 bases and J gave up 4 bases, with 5 bases separating them. Germline CDR1 SGHNT, CDR2 YYREEE (reference sequence). This CDR3 spans 13 amino acids.

This clone is judged medium-sized. The CDR3 here is CASSYNRDTLYTF. CDR3 nucleotide sequence: TGTGCCAGCAGCTATAACCGGGACACACTCTACACCTTC. The chain couples TRBV6-5 to TRBJ1-2; weak D call: TRBD1 (6 bases). The germline CDR1 and CDR2 sequences are MNHEY and SVGAGI. This CDR3 comprises 13 residues. V lost 6 bases to trimming and J lost 10 bases, with 18 bases between them.

V and J are TRBV2 and TRBJ2-5; a weak D match, TRBD2 (6 bases). Germline lookup yields CDR1 SNHLY and CDR2 FYNNEI. V shed 4 bases and J shed 3 bases, with 9 bases lying between them. The CDR3 consists of 13 residues. DNA for the CDR3: TGTGCCAGCAGTGCACGGGAGAAAGAGACCCAGTACTTC. This encodes CASSAREKETQYF. The full variable domain, rest sourced from reference TRBV2 and TRBJ2-5, is EPEVTQTPSHQVTQMGQEVILRCVPISNHLYFYWYRQILGQKVEFLVSFYNNEISEKSEIFDDQFSVERPDGSNFTLKIRSTKLEDSAMYFCASSAREKETQYFGPGTRLLVL.

The chain is built from TRBV5-6 and TRBJ1-2, with TRBD1 matching 8 bases. Trimming took 0 bases from V and 6 from J; bases not matched to a gene: 4. Germline assignment: CDR1 SGHDT and CDR2 YYEEEE. This CDR3 has 14 amino acids. The CDR3 sequence is CASSLVIQGDGYTF. In nucleotides, the CDR3 is TGTGCCAGCAGCTTGGTTATACAGGGGGATGGCTACACCTTC.

The rearrangement joins TRBV7-9 to TRBJ2-1; 7 nucleotides match TRBD2. J lost 0 bases, V lost 1 base, and 9 bases had no gene match. This CDR3 spans 18 amino acids. CDR1 is SEHNR and CDR2 is FQNEAQ in the germline V gene (reference sequence). The CDR3 DNA is TGTGCCAGCAGCTTAGGCGCGCTAGCGGAGCTCTCCTACAATGAGCAGTTCTTC. Its translation: CASSLGALAELSYNEQFF.

The chain has TRBV7-6 and TRBJ1-3; D call uncertain. V was trimmed by 4 bases and J by 3 bases, leaving 10 bases between them. The germline CDR1 and CDR2 sequences are SGHVS and FNYEAQ. The CDR3 contains 14 residues. The CDR3 sequence is CASSSSVIGNTIYF. The CDR3 DNA is TGTGCCAGCAGCTCCTCCGTAATTGGAAACACCATATATTTT.

The table lists this clone with a count of one. The rearrangement links TRBV9 to TRBJ2-3; TRBD2 matches 8 bases. The trim removed 0 bases at V and 3 bases at J, leaving 3 bases unmatched. This CDR3 is built from 15 residues. Looked up from germline, CDR1 is SGDLS and CDR2 is YYNGEE. The CDR3 spells CASSVGQRGTDTQYF. The CDR3 coding sequence is TGTGCCAGCAGCGTAGGACAGCGGGGGACAGATACGCAGTATTTT.

The J gene is TRBJ1-6, the V gene TRBV6-5, with D hard to call. Germline CDR1 MNHEY, CDR2 SVGAGI. The CDR3 is 13 residues long. V lost 2 bases and J lost 8, with 7 bases in between. Here the CDR3 DNA reads TGTGCCAGCAGTTACGTGGGAGATTCACCCCTCCACTTT. Amino acids: CASSYVGDSPLHF.

This clone has just one count. The chain combines TRBV6-4 with TRBJ1-2; maybe TRBD1 (6 bases). The CDR3 spans 15 residues. Germline V lookup: CDR1 MRHNA, CDR2 SNTAGT. V was trimmed by 6 bases and J by 8 bases, leaving 22 bases between them. The CDR3 DNA is TGTGCCAGCAGACTTGTGGCAGGCCAGCAGGGGGGCTACACCTTC. It is translated as CASRLVAGQQGGYTF.

This chain uses TRBV27 with TRBJ2-3; the match to TRBD2 covers 9 bases. The junction had 7 bases not matched to a gene; V was cut back by 1 base and J by 5 bases. This CDR3 contains 16 residues. The germline V gene encodes CDR1 MNHEY and CDR2 SMNVEV (reference sequence). CDR3 in DNA: TGTGCCAGCAGTTTATTAGGCGGGGGGGAGAAAGATACGCAGTATTTT. Translated, it gives CASSLLGGGEKDTQYF.

This chain joins TRBV30 and TRBJ1-4; D is unclear. The CDR3 extends over 13 amino acids. CDR1 is GTSNPN and CDR2 is SVGIG in the germline V gene (reference sequence). The germline V and J ends were trimmed by 0 bases and 8 bases, with 10 bases remaining between them. The CDR3 reads CAWSVRREEKLFF. The CDR3 bases are TGTGCCTGGAGTGTACGAAGGGAGGAAAAACTGTTTTTT.

CDR3 sequence reads: CASSSGTVISGANVLTF. The DNA of the CDR3 is TGTGCCAGCAGCTCGGGGACAGTCATCTCTGGGGCCAACGTCCTGACTTTC. The V call is TRBV5-4, the J call TRBJ2-6, with 7 nucleotides matching TRBD1. Losses at the gene ends were 3 bases for V and 0 bases for J; bases not matched to a gene: 6. Per germline, CDR1 SGHNT and CDR2 YYREEE (reference sequence). The CDR3 has 17 amino acids. Full variable domain (missing parts from reference TRBV5-4 and TRBJ2-6): ETGVTQSPTHLIKTRGQQVTLRCSSQSGHNTVSWYQQALGQGPQFIFQYYREEENGRGNFPPRFSGLQFPNYSSELNVNALELDDSALYLCASSSGTVISGANVLTFGAGSRLTVL.

The chain has TRBV9 and TRBJ2-3; 7 nucleotides align to TRBD2. The CDR3 runs to 15 residues. Trimming at V came to 4 bases and at J to 4 bases, leaving 9 bases not matched to a gene. Germline CDR1 is SGDLS and CDR2 is YYNGEE. The CDR3 DNA reads TGTGCCAGCAGCCCCGGCGGGAGAGGTGCAGATACGCAGTATTTT. Translated, it gives CASSPGGRGADTQYF.

The chain employs TRBV5-8 and TRBJ1-3; D uncertain. The germline gives CDR1 SGHTS, CDR2 YDEGEE. The V end lost 0 bases, the J end lost 0 bases, and 4 bases lay between the germline ends. The CDR3 is 14 residues long. The CDR3 here is CASSLDSSGNTIYF. DNA for the CDR3: TGTGCCAGCAGCTTGGACAGCTCTGGAAACACCATATATTTT.

The J gene is TRBJ1-2, the V gene TRBV4-3; TRBD1 agrees at 9 bases. The CDR3 is made up of 15 amino acids. From germline, CDR1 is LGHNA and CDR2 YSLEER. The V segment lost 0 bases and the J segment 11 bases; nucleotides outside the gene matches: 10. The CDR3 loop is CASSQDMDRGRGYTF. CDR3 sequence (DNA): TGCGCCAGCAGCCAAGATATGGACAGGGGCCGAGGGTACACCTTC.

J is TRBJ1-2 and V is TRBV28; TRBD1 is a possible D gene (5 bases). Between the trimmed V and J ends, which lost 7 bases and 5 bases, there was a span of 20 bases. Germline V CDR1 and CDR2: MDHEN, SYDVKM. The CDR3 spans 15 residues. The CDR3 here is CASTLAPGRTYGYTF. The CDR3 DNA reads TGTGCCAGCACCTTGGCACCAGGGAGGACTTATGGCTACACCTTC.

This clone is a singleton in its sample. This chain connects TRBV9 to TRBJ2-1; 14 positions agree with TRBD2. Germline loops: CDR1 SGDLS, CDR2 YYNGEE. This CDR3 region has 18 residues. V gave up 2 bases and J gave up 8 bases; unmatched junction bases: 12. CDR3 DNA sequence: TGTGCCAGCAGCGTCCGACTAGCGGGGGGGCAACTTCCCGATGAGCAGTTCTTC. This translates into CASSVRLAGGQLPDEQFF.

The V and J genes are TRBV30 and TRBJ2-7; maybe TRBD1 (6 bases). Trimming removed 8 bases at V and 5 bases at J, with 22 bases between. The CDR3 has 14 residues. Germline V gives CDR1 GTSNPN, CDR2 SVGIG (reference sequence). For the CDR3, the DNA is TGTGCCCATACTCCGGGACAACTTATGAACGAGCAGTACTTC. It is translated as CAHTPGQLMNEQYF.

This rearrangement joins TRBV28 to TRBJ2-7; TRBD2 agrees at 7 bases. With V trimmed by 3 bases and J by 7 bases, 9 bases remained unmatched. The germline gives CDR1 MDHEN, CDR2 SYDVKM. CDR3 length: 14 amino acids. CDR3 region: CASSFGGVLGEQYF. CDR3 bases: TGTGCCAGCAGTTTTGGGGGGGTCCTGGGAGAGCAGTACTTC. Combining the CDR3 with reference TRBV28 and TRBJ2-7 gives the whole variable domain DVKVTQSSRYLVKRTGEKVFLECVQDMDHENMFWYRQDPGLGLRLIYFSYDVKMKEKGDIPEGYSVSREKKERFSLILESASTNQTSMYLCASSFGGVLGEQYFGPGTRLTVT.

The table lists this clone with a few counts. This rearrangement joins TRBV29-1 to TRBJ1-2; TRBD1 matches 7 bases. The V gene's germline CDR1 is SQVTM and CDR2 ANQGSEA. After removal of 3 bases from V and 4 bases from J, the junction contained 5 bases not matched to a gene. This CDR3 has 13 residues. The CDR3 reads CSVDPDRPYGYTF. CDR3 nucleotides: TGCAGCGTTGACCCGGACAGGCCCTATGGCTACACCTTC.

The rearrangement links TRBV5-4 to TRBJ1-3, with D perhaps TRBD1 (5 bases). There are 16 residues in the CDR3. The ends were cut back, 4 bases at V and 4 bases at J, with 18 bases in the middle. The germline V gene encodes CDR1 SGHNT and CDR2 YYREEE (reference sequence). The chain's CDR3 is CASSPLGKGPGNTIYF. In DNA form, the CDR3 reads TGTGCCAGCAGCCCACTGGGCAAGGGGCCAGGAAACACCATATATTTT.

This sequence joins TRBV27 and TRBJ2-2; no definite D call. V was pared by 5 bases and J by 5 bases, with 9 bases between. Germline-derived CDR1 and CDR2 are MNHEY and SMNVEV (reference sequence). This CDR3 region has 13 residues. CDR3 sequence (DNA): TGTGCCAGCAGTGCTGGAGCGACCGGGGAGCTGTTTTTT. Encoded protein: CASSAGATGELFF.

The chain couples TRBV6-1 to TRBJ2-3, with TRBD1 as a possible D gene (5 bases). V lost 5 bases, J lost 3 bases, and 9 bases lay in between. This CDR3 spans 13 amino acids. Germline values: CDR1 MNHNS, CDR2 SASEGT. The CDR3 here is CASSRGETDTQYF. CDR3 DNA sequence: TGTGCCAGCAGTAGGGGTGAGACAGATACGCAGTATTTT.

The chain links TRBV29-1 to TRBJ1-1; perhaps TRBD1 as D (5 bases). The CDR3 is 13 amino acids. Trimming left V 7 bases short and J 2 bases short, with 14 bases between. The V gene's germline CDR1 is SQVTM and CDR2 ANQGSEA. CDR3 nucleotides: TGCAGCGCCGCCCCGACAGCCAACACTGAAGCTTTCTTT. It codes for CSAAPTANTEAFF.

The chain employs TRBV5-1 and TRBJ2-5; 8 bases map to TRBD2. Trimming cost V 1 base and J 4 bases; bases outside gene matches: 3. Per the germline V gene, CDR1 is SGHRS and CDR2 is YFSETQ. The CDR3 is 14 amino acids. The CDR3 DNA reads TGCGCCAGCAGCTTGATAGCGGGGTCAGAGACCCAGTACTTC. It translates to CASSLIAGSETQYF.

The gene calls are TRBV2 and TRBJ2-3; 7 nucleotides align to TRBD1. V lost 5 bases, J lost 5 bases, and 4 bases stayed unmatched. This CDR3 has 13 amino acids. Germline V gene lookup returns CDR1 SNHLY and CDR2 FYNNEI. DNA for the CDR3: TGTGCCAGCAGTTACTCAGGGGGAGATACGCAGTATTTT. Amino acid sequence: CASSYSGGDTQYF.

The J gene is TRBJ1-4, the V gene TRBV18; a weak D match, TRBD1 (5 bases). V lost 6 bases to trimming and J lost 8 bases, with 19 bases between them. The CDR3 sequence is 15 residues long. Germline CDR1 reads KGHSH; CDR2 reads LQKENI. CDR3 coding DNA: TGTGCCAGCTCGCTAAACCGTCTACCAGGGGAAAAACTGTTTTTT. This codes for CASSLNRLPGEKLFF.

The chain joins TRBV2 to TRBJ1-5; D may be TRBD1 (5 bases). Germline lookup yields CDR1 SNHLY and CDR2 FYNNEI. The CDR3 consists of 15 residues. The V end was cut by 6 bases, the J end by 2 bases, with 14 bases between. The CDR3 DNA reads TGTGCCAGCAGCGCAGATTCAGGGCGCAATCAGCCCCAGCATTTT. Translated, it gives CASSADSGRNQPQHF.